The present T cell receptor (beta chain) was sequenced within a study of cytomegalovirus exposure and HLA in healthy donors. The study's findings and limits: A later analysis linked a missense variant in DCLRE1C to the trimming of TCR beta V and J genes.

Regarding this clone: Its matching antigen is unknown.

The V segment lost 0 bases and the J segment 6 bases; nucleotides outside the gene matches: 0. CDR3 length: 13 residues. The germline CDR1 and CDR2 sequences are SGHNT and YYREEE (reference sequence). Use of 60 Vbeta and 13 Jbeta primers characterized the PCR. Libraries were prepared by immunoSEQ multiplex PCR; TCRdb keeps only in-frame clonotypes and omits some of them. The sample yields under 200,000 clones, around 84% seen once. This sequence joins TRBV5-4 and TRBJ2-1; 7 nucleotides agree with TRBD2. This TCR was sampled from a man aged 25-40 years in good health and CMV-seropositive. The specimen sequenced was PBMCs. The CDR3 nucleotides read TGTGCCAGCAGCTTGGGACTAGCCAATGAGCAGTTCTTC. Its translation: CASSLGLANEQFF.